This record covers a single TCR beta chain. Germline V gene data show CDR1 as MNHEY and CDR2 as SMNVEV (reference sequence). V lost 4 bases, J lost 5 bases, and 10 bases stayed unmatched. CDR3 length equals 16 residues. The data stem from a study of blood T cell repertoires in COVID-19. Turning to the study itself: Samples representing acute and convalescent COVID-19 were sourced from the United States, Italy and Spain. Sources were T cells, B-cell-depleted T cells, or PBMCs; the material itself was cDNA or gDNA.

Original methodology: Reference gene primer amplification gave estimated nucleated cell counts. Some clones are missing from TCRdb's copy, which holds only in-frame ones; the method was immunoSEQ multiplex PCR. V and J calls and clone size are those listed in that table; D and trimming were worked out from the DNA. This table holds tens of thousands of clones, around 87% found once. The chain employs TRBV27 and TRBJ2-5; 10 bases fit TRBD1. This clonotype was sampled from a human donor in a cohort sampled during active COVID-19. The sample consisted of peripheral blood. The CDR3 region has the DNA TGTGCCAGCAGTTCTTACCGACAGGGGGCTGGGGAGACCCAGTACTTC. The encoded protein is CASSSYRQGAGETQYF.